This T cell receptor beta chain was profiled in a study of cytomegalovirus exposure and HLA in healthy donors. Data came from immunoSEQ multiplex PCR; TCRdb stores just in-frame clones and leaves some out. The sample includes roughly 130,000 clones, roughly 89% of them seen just once. This CDR3 is 11 amino acids long. Trimming pared 5 bases from V and 3 bases from J, leaving 4 bases between. Germline assignment: CDR1 MNHEY and CDR2 SVGAGI. Study results and limitations: A few chains tied to CMV proved CMV antigen-specific in vitro. Rarity held for most TCR sequences, but there were some public TCRs that occurred in many donors. Subsequent analysis revealed that first-cohort TCR clusters tended to co-occur in the approximately 120 validation repertoires.

To note about this clone: Its antigen is still unknown.

The chain joins TRBV6-5 to TRBJ1-2, with D unclear. Input material: PBMCs. This TCR was recovered from a woman aged 18 to 35 in good health and CMV-seropositive. In DNA form, the CDR3 reads TGTGCCAGCAGTGAGTACTATGGCTACACCTTC. Protein product: CASSEYYGYTF.